The 27 T cell receptor beta chains in this list originate from one sample, sequenced in a study of CD8 T cell repertoires and HIV-1 epitope variants. These receptors have no known antigen. TCRdb's copy holds only in-frame clones and misses some; the assay was immunoSEQ multiplex PCR. The sample includes approximately 4,700 clones, around two thirds of them seen just once. The sequencing sample was made of cultured CD8+ T cells derived from PBMCs. These receptors were obtained from a male donor with HIV.

This chain uses TRBV15 with TRBJ1-1; the match to TRBD1 covers 8 bases. The V gene's germline CDR1 is LNHNV and CDR2 YYDKDF (reference sequence). V was pared by 6 bases and J by 0 bases, with 9 bases of the junction left unmatched. CDR3 length: 16 residues. CDR3 amino acids: CATSSGTGLMNTEAFF. CDR3 nucleotides: TGTGCCACCAGTTCCGGGACAGGACTTATGAACACTGAAGCTTTCTTT.

V usage is TRBV28 and J usage is TRBJ2-1, with a possible D match to TRBD1 (5 bases). The V end was cut by 6 bases, the J end by 4 bases, with 16 bases between. CDR3 size: 15 residues. Germline V gene lookup returns CDR1 MDHEN and CDR2 SYDVKM. The CDR3 DNA follows: TGTGCCAGCAGGATCAATCCGGACAAATACAATGAGCAGTTCTTC. Amino acid sequence: CASRINPDKYNEQFF.

The chain recombines TRBV11-2 with TRBJ2-1; 8 nucleotides match TRBD1. J was trimmed by 8 bases and V by 2 bases; bases with no gene match: 5. The CDR3 loop spans 14 amino acids. CDR1 and CDR2 (germline): SGHAT, FQNNGV. For the CDR3, the DNA is TGTGCCAGCAGCTTATTTTCAGGGGGCGATGAGCAGTTCTTC. It encodes CASSLFSGGDEQFF.

In its sample, this clone was seen once. The chain employs TRBV7-8 and TRBJ2-7, with a weak D call TRBD2 (6 bases). The CDR3 runs 15 residues. Trimming removed 1 base from V and 4 bases from J, with 14 bases in between. Germline CDR1 and CDR2: SGHVS and FQNEAQ. Here the CDR3 reads CASSLVPSGYYEQYF. CDR3 nucleotide sequence: TGTGCCAGCAGCTTAGTCCCCAGCGGGTATTACGAGCAGTACTTC.

The chain joins TRBV11-3 to TRBJ2-1, with D possibly matching TRBD2 (6 bases). The V gene's germline CDR1 is SGHNT and CDR2 YENEEA. The CDR3 is 15 amino acids. The V and J ends lost 0 bases and 2 bases respectively, with 8 bases between them. CDR3 amino acids: CASSLEAGTYNEQFF. In DNA form, the CDR3 reads TGTGCCAGCAGCTTAGAGGCGGGAACCTACAATGAGCAGTTCTTC.

This clone was seen a handful of times. This chain uses TRBV13 with TRBJ1-1; the match to TRBD1 covers 7 bases. CDR3 size: 14 residues. The V gene end was trimmed by 4 bases and the J gene end by 4 bases; junction bases not matched to a gene: 6. Germline V gives CDR1 PRHDT, CDR2 FYEKMQ (reference sequence). The CDR3 here is CASSSPGGSTEAFF. The CDR3 DNA sequence: TGTGCCAGCAGCTCCCCAGGGGGTAGCACTGAAGCTTTCTTT.

V is TRBV12-5 and J is TRBJ2-5; D remains ambiguous. CDR1 and CDR2 (germline): LGHNT, FRNRAP. CDR3 length: 15 amino acids. Trimming removed 0 bases from V and 2 bases from J, with 10 bases in between. Here the CDR3 reads CASGLVRAGQETQYF. The CDR3 nucleotides are TGTGCTAGTGGTTTGGTACGGGCCGGGCAAGAGACCCAGTACTTC. Based on the CDR3 plus reference TRBV12-5 and TRBJ2-5, the full variable domain is DARVTQTPRHKVTEMGQEVTMRCQPILGHNTVFWYRQTMMQGLELLAYFRNRAPLDDSGMPKDRFSAEMPDATLATLKIQPSEPRDSAVYFCASGLVRAGQETQYFGPGTRLLVL.

There are a few counts of this clone. The J gene is TRBJ1-2, the V gene TRBV28, with a possible D match to TRBD1 (6 bases). Germline lookup yields CDR1 MDHEN and CDR2 SYDVKM. Deletions cut 5 bases from V and 7 bases from J, with 23 bases between. This CDR3 is 16 amino acids long. CDR3 residues: CASSAPNVDSLSGYTF. CDR3 DNA: TGTGCCAGCAGTGCGCCCAACGTGGACAGCCTCAGTGGCTACACCTTC.

The CDR3 bases are TGTGCCTCAACGCGGACAGGGATCGAGCAGTACTTC. This translates into CASTRTGIEQYF. The genes are TRBV10-3 and TRBJ2-7, with 8 bases fitting TRBD1. V lost 11 bases, J lost 6 bases, and 9 bases stayed unmatched. CDR1 is ENHRY and CDR2 is SYGVKD in the germline V gene. The CDR3 is made up of 12 amino acids.

The chain combines TRBV18 with TRBJ2-1; TRBD2 matches 9 bases. The CDR3 extends over 17 amino acids. V gave up 3 bases and J gave up 7 bases; unmatched junction bases: 13. Germline CDR1 and CDR2: KGHSH and LQKENI. The CDR3 sequence is CASSPSRGSGRPNEQFF. The CDR3 bases are TGTGCCAGCTCACCGTCGAGGGGAAGCGGGAGGCCTAATGAGCAGTTCTTC.

This clone was recorded a few times. V is TRBV9 and J is TRBJ2-3, with 7 bases lining up with TRBD1. V trimming: 6 bases; J trimming: 0 bases; junction bases outside the gene matches: 4. There are 14 residues in the CDR3. From germline, CDR1 is SGDLS and CDR2 YYNGEE. The CDR3 bases are TGTGCCAGCAAGGGGACAGCGAGCACAGATACGCAGTATTTT. Translation: CASKGTASTDTQYF.

This clone was recorded a few times. This rearrangement joins TRBV28 to TRBJ2-7, with 9 bases that match TRBD1. The CDR3 sequence is 15 residues long. Trimming removed 6 bases from V and 3 bases from J; junction bases left unmatched: 9. Germline loops: CDR1 MDHEN, CDR2 SYDVKM. CDR3: CASRAPGTGFYEQYF. CDR3 in DNA: TGTGCCAGCAGAGCCCCCGGGACAGGGTTCTACGAGCAGTACTTC.

This chain connects TRBV7-8 to TRBJ1-1, with a possible D match to TRBD1 (6 bases). This CDR3 has 15 residues. CDR1 is SGHVS and CDR2 is FQNEAQ in the germline V gene. The V gene lost 6 bases and the J gene lost 1 base, with 15 bases spanning the gap. CDR3 DNA: TGTGCCAGCAGTTCGACCTTGGGACAGAACACTGAAGCTTTCTTT. Protein: CASSSTLGQNTEAFF. Variable domain in full (rest from reference TRBV7-8 and TRBJ1-1): GAGVSQSPRYKVAKRGQDVALRCDPISGHVSLFWYQQALGQGPEFLTYFQNEAQLDKSGLPSDRFFAERPEGSVSTLKIQRTQQEDSAVYLCASSSTLGQNTEAFFGQGTRLTVV.

This chain uses TRBV28 with TRBJ1-4, with 10 bases that match TRBD1. From germline, CDR1 is MDHEN and CDR2 SYDVKM. The V gene end was trimmed by 6 bases and the J gene end by 6 bases; junction bases not matched to a gene: 4. The CDR3 is 14 residues long. CDR3 region: CASRPGTGDEKLFF. DNA of the CDR3: TGTGCCAGCAGGCCCGGGACAGGGGATGAAAAACTGTTTTTT.

This clone has just a few counts. The rearrangement joins TRBV7-9 to TRBJ1-1; D perhaps matches TRBD1 (6 bases). CDR3 length equals 15 residues. Looked up from germline, CDR1 is SEHNR and CDR2 is FQNEAQ (reference sequence). V lost 6 bases and J lost 6, with 20 bases in between. The CDR3 DNA reads TGTGCCAGCAGAAATTTTGGACAGATGACATCTGAAGCTTTCTTT. It encodes CASRNFGQMTSEAFF.

The J gene is TRBJ2-7, the V gene TRBV7-2; perhaps TRBD2 as D (5 bases). Trimming removed 2 bases from V and 5 bases from J, with 10 bases in between. There are 13 residues in the CDR3. The germline gives CDR1 SGHTA, CDR2 FQGNSA. The CDR3 DNA sequence: TGTGCCAGCAGCTTATACAGCGGCCACGAGCAGTACTTC. Its translation is CASSLYSGHEQYF.

This clone has a handful of counts. The V call is TRBV9, the J call TRBJ2-1; unclear D gene. CDR3 length equals 13 residues. The V and J ends lost 0 bases and 6 bases respectively, with 7 bases between them. Germline V lookup: CDR1 SGDLS, CDR2 YYNGEE. The DNA of the CDR3 is TGTGCCAGCAGCGTAGGGTCAGCCAATGAGCAGTTCTTC. This gives the protein CASSVGSANEQFF. Full variable domain (rest looked up from reference TRBV9 and TRBJ2-1): DSGVTQTPKHLITATGQRVTLRCSPRSGDLSVYWYQQSLDQGLQFLIQYYNGEERAKGNILERFSAQQFPDLHSELNLSSLELGDSALYFCASSVGSANEQFFGPGTRLTVL.

The genes are TRBV2 and TRBJ2-1, with 9 positions matching TRBD2. The trim removed 7 bases at V and 7 bases at J, leaving 8 bases unmatched. CDR3 length equals 14 residues. Germline V gives CDR1 SNHLY, CDR2 FYNNEI. The CDR3 DNA reads TGTGCCAGCATTCTAGCGGGACCGTATAATGAGCAGTTCTTC. It is translated as CASILAGPYNEQFF. The whole variable domain, filled in from reference TRBV2 and TRBJ2-1, reads EPEVTQTPSHQVTQMGQEVILRCVPISNHLYFYWYRQILGQKVEFLVSFYNNEISEKSEIFDDQFSVERPDGSNFTLKIRSTKLEDSAMYFCASILAGPYNEQFFGPGTRLTVL.

In this sample, this clone turned up once. V usage is TRBV5-5 and J usage is TRBJ2-5, with a weak D call TRBD1 (5 bases). CDR1 is SGHKS and CDR2 is YYEKEE in the germline V gene (reference sequence). There are 15 residues in the CDR3. V gave up 7 bases and J gave up 0 bases, with 16 bases separating them. The CDR3 sequence is CASGNQGVYQETQYF. The DNA of the CDR3 is TGTGCCAGCGGGAATCAAGGGGTTTACCAAGAGACCCAGTACTTC. Together with reference TRBV5-5 and TRBJ2-5, the CDR3 gives the full variable domain: DAGVTQSPTHLIKTRGQQVTLRCSPISGHKSVSWYQQVLGQGPQFIFQYYEKEERGRGNFPDRFSARQFPNYSSELNVNALLLGDSALYLCASGNQGVYQETQYFGPGTRLLVL.

The rearrangement joins TRBV7-9 to TRBJ1-5; tentative D call: TRBD1 (5 bases). CDR1 and CDR2 (germline): SEHNR, FQNEAQ (reference sequence). The ends were cut back, 5 bases at V and 3 bases at J, with 14 bases in the middle. The CDR3 loop spans 15 amino acids. The CDR3 DNA reads as TGTGCCAGCAGCCGAATAGAGGGGTTCAATCAGCCCCAGCATTTT. Its protein product is CASSRIEGFNQPQHF.

The V gene is TRBV5-1, the J gene TRBJ2-3; D remains unclear. The CDR3 sequence is 15 residues long. Germline V lookup: CDR1 SGHRS, CDR2 YFSETQ. V lost 1 base and J lost 2, with 11 bases in between. The CDR3 sequence: CASSLSAHPTDTQYF. CDR3 bases: TGCGCCAGCAGCTTGTCAGCGCACCCCACAGATACGCAGTATTTT.

This clone was observed a few times. The chain combines TRBV28 with TRBJ2-1, with 10 bases aligning to TRBD2. Germline CDR1 MDHEN, CDR2 SYDVKM. The length of the CDR3 is 15 residues. The ends lost 2 bases at V and 2 bases at J; junction bases unmatched: 0. CDR3 bases: TGTGCCAGCAGTTTAAGCGGGGGGGCCTACAATGAGCAGTTCTTC. This gives the protein CASSLSGGAYNEQFF.

The chain links TRBV27 to TRBJ2-3; 11 nucleotides match TRBD1. In germline, CDR1 is MNHEY, CDR2 SMNVEV (reference sequence). This CDR3 is 16 amino acids long. Losses at the gene ends were 8 bases for V and 2 bases for J; bases not matched to a gene: 9. The CDR3 is CASVPGTGGFTDTQYF. The CDR3 nucleotides read TGTGCCAGCGTCCCAGGGACAGGGGGTTTCACAGATACGCAGTATTTT.

This clone showed up just a few times. The chain carries TRBV10-3 and TRBJ2-2; 9 nucleotides agree with TRBD1. Per the germline V gene, CDR1 is ENHRY and CDR2 is SYGVKD. The CDR3 is 14 residues long. The ends lost 10 bases at V and 3 bases at J; junction bases unmatched: 6. CDR3 nucleotide sequence: TGTGCCACCGCGGGACAGGGACACACCGGGGAGCTGTTTTTT. Residues: CATAGQGHTGELFF.

The V call is TRBV10-2, the J call TRBJ2-5, with D maybe TRBD2 (5 bases). Germline values: CDR1 WSHSY, CDR2 SAAADI. Between the trimmed V and J ends, which lost 2 bases and 3 bases, there was a span of 7 bases. The CDR3 has 13 amino acids. This CDR3 reads CASSEVEEETQYF. CDR3 coding DNA: TGCGCCAGCAGTGAGGTGGAGGAAGAGACCCAGTACTTC.

The chain carries TRBV13 and TRBJ1-2; possible D gene TRBD1, 6 bases. V lost 3 bases to trimming and J lost 4 bases, with 12 bases between them. Germline loops: CDR1 PRHDT, CDR2 FYEKMQ (reference sequence). The CDR3 extends over 14 amino acids. CDR3 amino acids: CASSFADSFYGYTF. In DNA form, the CDR3 reads TGTGCCAGCAGCTTCGCGGACAGCTTCTATGGCTACACCTTC.

In DNA, the CDR3 is TGCGCCAGCAGCTTGTCCACGGTCGGAGATACGCAGTATTTT. Amino acid sequence: CASSLSTVGDTQYF. The rearrangement links TRBV5-1 to TRBJ2-3; no reliable D call. This CDR3 has 14 amino acids. Trimming removed 1 base at V and 5 bases at J, with 11 bases between. CDR1 is SGHRS and CDR2 is YFSETQ in the germline V gene.